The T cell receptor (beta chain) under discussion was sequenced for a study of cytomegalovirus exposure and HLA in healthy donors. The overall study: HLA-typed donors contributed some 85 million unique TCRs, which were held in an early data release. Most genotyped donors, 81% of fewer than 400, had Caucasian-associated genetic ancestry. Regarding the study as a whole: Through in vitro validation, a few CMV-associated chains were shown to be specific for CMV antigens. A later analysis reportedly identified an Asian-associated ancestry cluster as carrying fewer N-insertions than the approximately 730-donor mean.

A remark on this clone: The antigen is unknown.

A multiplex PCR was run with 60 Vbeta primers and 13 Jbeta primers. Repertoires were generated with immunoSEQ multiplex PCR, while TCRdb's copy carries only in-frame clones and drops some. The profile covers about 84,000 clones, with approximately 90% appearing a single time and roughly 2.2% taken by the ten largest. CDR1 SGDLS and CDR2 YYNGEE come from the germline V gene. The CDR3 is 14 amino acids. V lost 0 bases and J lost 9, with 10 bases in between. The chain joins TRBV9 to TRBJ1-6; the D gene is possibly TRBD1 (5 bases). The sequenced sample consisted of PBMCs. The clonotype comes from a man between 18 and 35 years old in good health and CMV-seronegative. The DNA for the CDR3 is TGTGCCAGCAGCGTAGAGCAGGGTGGTTCACCCCTCCACTTT. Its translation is CASSVEQGGSPLHF.